This T cell receptor (beta chain) comes out of a study of regulatory T cells in long-lasting Graves disease. This clonotype was observed at least ten times. Arm-PCR of CDR3 regions and iRepertoire HTBI primers were the basis on which TCR beta libraries were built. Original methodology: Overall, samples carried 60 to 65 TRBV and 14 TRBJ segments. A single record per CDR3 protein comes from TCRdb applying MiXCR to the multiplex PCR reads. TCRdb's processing, not the authors' own work, is the source of the V and J calls. The sample records about 420,000 distinct CDR3 sequences, approximately 16% being singletons. Specified time point: newly diagnosed GD, antithyroid drugs for less than 3 months. PBMC RNA was the source of the TCR library. Clinicians diagnosed Graves' disease using American Thyroid Association guidelines. This sample also belongs to another study, concerning T cells in Graves' hyperthyroidism and ophthalmopathy. That source adds: The majority of expanded thyroid clonotypes above 0.001 also appeared in blood.

Sequencing was performed on peripheral blood mononuclear cells (PBMCs), taken at new diagnosis, from a patient treated with antithyroid drugs. The sequence was obtained from a woman between 18 and 29 years old with Graves disease.

The CDR3 reads CASSPAETGDTQYF. In DNA form, the CDR3 reads TGTGCCAGCAGTCCGGCGGAAACCGGAGATACGCAGTATTTT. The genes are TRBV7-8 and TRBJ2-3; D not certain. The length of the CDR3 is 14 residues. Germline V gene lookup returns CDR1 SGHVS and CDR2 FQNEAQ. The germline V and J ends were trimmed by 6 bases and 5 bases, with 15 bases remaining between them.